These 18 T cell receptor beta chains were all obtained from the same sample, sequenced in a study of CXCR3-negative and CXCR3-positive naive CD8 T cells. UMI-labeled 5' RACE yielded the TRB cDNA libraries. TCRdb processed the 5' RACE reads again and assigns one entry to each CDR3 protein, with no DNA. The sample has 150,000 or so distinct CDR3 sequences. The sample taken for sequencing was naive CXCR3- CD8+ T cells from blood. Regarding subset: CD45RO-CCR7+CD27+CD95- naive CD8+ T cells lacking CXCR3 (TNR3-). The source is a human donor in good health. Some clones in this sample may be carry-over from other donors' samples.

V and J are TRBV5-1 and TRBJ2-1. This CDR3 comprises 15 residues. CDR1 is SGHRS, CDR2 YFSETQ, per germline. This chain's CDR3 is CASSSLSFDYNEQFF.

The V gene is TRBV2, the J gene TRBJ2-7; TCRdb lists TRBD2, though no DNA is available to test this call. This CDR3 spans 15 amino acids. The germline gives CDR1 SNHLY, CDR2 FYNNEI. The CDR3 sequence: CASSEPGLRWYEQYF.

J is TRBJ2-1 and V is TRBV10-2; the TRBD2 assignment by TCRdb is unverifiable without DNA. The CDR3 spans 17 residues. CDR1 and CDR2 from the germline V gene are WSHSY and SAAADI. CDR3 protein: CASIGLAGGPRPNEQFF.

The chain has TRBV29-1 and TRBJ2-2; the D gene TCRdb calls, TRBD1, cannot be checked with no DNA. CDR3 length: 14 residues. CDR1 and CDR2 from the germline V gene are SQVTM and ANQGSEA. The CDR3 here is CSVVSRVRTGELFF.

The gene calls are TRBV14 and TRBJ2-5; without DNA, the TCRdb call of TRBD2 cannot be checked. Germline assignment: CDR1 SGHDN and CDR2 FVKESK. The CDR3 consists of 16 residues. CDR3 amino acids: CASSQRYGGPKQTQYF. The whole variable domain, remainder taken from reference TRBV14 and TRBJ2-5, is EAGVTQFPSHSVIEKGQTVTLRCDPISGHDNLYWYRRVMGKEIKFLLHFVKESKQDESGMPNNRFLAERTGGTYSTLKVQPAELEDSGVYFCASSQRYGGPKQTQYFGPGTRLLVL.

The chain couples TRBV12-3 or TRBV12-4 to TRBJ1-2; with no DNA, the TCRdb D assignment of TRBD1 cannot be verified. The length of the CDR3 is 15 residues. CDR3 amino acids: CASSSPSQGAGGYTF.

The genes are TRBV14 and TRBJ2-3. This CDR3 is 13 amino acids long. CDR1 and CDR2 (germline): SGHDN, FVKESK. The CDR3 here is CASSHGGTDTQYF.

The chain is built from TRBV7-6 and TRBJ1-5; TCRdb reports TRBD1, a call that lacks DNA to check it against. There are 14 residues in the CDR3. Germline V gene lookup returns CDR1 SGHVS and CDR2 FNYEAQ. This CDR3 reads CASSLTGGDQPQHF.

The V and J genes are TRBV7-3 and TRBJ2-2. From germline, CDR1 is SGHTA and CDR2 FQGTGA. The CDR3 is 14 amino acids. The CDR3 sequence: CASSLSGDAGELFF.

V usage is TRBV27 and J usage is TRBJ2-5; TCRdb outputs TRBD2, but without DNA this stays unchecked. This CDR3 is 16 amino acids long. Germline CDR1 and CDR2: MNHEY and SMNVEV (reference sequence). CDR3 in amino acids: CASSLFSLAVQETQYF.

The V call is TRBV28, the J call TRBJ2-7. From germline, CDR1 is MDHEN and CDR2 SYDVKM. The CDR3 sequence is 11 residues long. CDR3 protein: CASSFLYEQYF.

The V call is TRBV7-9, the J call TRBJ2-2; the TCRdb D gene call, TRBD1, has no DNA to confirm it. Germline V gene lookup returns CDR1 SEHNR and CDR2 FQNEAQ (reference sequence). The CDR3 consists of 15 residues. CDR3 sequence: CASSFRGKNTGELFF.

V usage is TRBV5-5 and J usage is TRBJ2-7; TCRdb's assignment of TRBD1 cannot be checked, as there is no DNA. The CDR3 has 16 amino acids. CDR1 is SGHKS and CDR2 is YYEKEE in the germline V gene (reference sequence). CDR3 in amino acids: CASSPAAVGVSYEQYF.

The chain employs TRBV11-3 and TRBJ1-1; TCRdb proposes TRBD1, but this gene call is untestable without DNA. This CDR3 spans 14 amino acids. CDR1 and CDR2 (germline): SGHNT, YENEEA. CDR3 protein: CASSLNRQETEAFF. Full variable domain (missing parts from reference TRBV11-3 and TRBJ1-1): EAGVVQSPRYKIIEKKQPVAFWCNPISGHNTLYWYLQNLGQGPELLIRYENEEAVDDSQLPKDRFSAERLKGVDSTLKIQPAELGDSAVYLCASSLNRQETEAFFGQGTRLTVV.

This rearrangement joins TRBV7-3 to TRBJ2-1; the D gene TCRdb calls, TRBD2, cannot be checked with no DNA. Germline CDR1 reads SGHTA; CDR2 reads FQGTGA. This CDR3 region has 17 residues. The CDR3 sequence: CASSPTGLATPYNEQFF.

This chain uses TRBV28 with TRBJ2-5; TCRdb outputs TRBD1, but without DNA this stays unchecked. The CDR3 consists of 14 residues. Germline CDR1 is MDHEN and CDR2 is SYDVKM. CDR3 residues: CASSARRDQETQYF.

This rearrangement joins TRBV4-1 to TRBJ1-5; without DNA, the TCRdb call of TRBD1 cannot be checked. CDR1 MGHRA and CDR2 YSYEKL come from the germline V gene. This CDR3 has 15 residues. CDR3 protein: CASSQGQGTNQPQHF.

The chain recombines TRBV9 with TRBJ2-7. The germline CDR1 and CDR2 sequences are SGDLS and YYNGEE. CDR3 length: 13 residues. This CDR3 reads CASSVATSDEQYF.